The rows below give T cell receptor beta chains drawn from one sample of a study of T cell responses to AZD1222 COVID-19 vaccine. The assay was immunoSEQ multiplex PCR, and TCRdb's table has in-frame clones only and misses some. The table shows about 72,000 clones, with approximately 90% occurring only once. Source: peripheral blood, taken 28 days after the second AZD1222 dose. The receptors here all came from an adult who received the AZD1222 COVID-19 vaccine. The CDR3 runs from the conserved cysteine through the conserved F or W. D genes are given only for firm matches. Rows may omit the clone size; those that give it use once, few, many or a size class.

TRBJ2-2 | NA | NA | TRBV9 | TGTGCCAGCAGCCCATCCCCGGGGGCCGACACCGGGGAGCTGTTTTTT | CASSPSPGADTGELFF
TRBJ1-5 | few | TRBD1 | TRBV19 | TGTGCCAGTAGTCCCTCGGGACAGGGGCATTTTCAGCCCCAGCATTTT | CASSPSGQGHFQPQHF
TRBJ2-5 | NA | NA | TRBV19 | TGTGCCAGTAGACCCAGGGAAGGGCGTGGGGAGACCCAGTACTTC | CASRPREGRGETQYF
TRBJ1-5 | NA | TRBD1 | TRBV5-1 | TGCGCCAGCAGCCTCGGACAGGGGGGCAATCAGCCCCAGCATTTT | CASSLGQGGNQPQHF
TRBJ1-6 | NA | NA | TRBV3-1/TRBV3-2 | TGTGCCAGCAGCCAAGCCCCCGTTAGCTCACCCCTCCACTTT | CASSQAPVSSPLHF
TRBJ2-7 | NA | NA | TRBV7-9 | TGTGCCAGCAGCTTAGGCGACAGGACCTACGAGCAGTACTTC | CASSLGDRTYEQYF
TRBJ1-1 | NA | NA | TRBV2 | TGTGCCGGCCAACGGCGGGACACTGAAGCTTTCTTT | CAGQRRDTEAFF
TRBJ1-2 | NA | TRBD1 | TRBV6-5 | TGTGCCAGCAGGGGTGGGACAGGGGGCGATGGCTACACCTTC | CASRGGTGGDGYTF
TRBJ1-1 | NA | NA | TRBV7-9 | TGTGCCATCTATTCTGGAGGCGCTGAAGCTTTCTTT | CAIYSGGAEAFF
TRBJ1-5 | NA | TRBD1 | TRBV27 | TGTGCCAGCAGATCCGGGACAGGGACCAATCAGCCCCAGCATTTT | CASRSGTGTNQPQHF
TRBJ1-6 | NA | TRBD1 | TRBV6-5 | TGTGCCAGCAGTAGGACAGGGTTGTCCGATTCACCCCTCCACTTT | CASSRTGLSDSPLHF
TRBJ2-7 | NA | TRBD2 | TRBV10-2 | TGCGCCAGCAGCCCGGGACTAGAGGTGAACGAGCAGTACTTC | CASSPGLEVNEQYF
TRBJ1-2 | NA | TRBD1 | TRBV6-4 | TGTGCCAGCAGTGCTGGGGACAGAAACTCGAATGGCTACACCTTC | CASSAGDRNSNGYTF
TRBJ1-1 | NA | NA | TRBV6-6 | TGTGCCAGCATTCGAACGGGGGCCGACACTGAAGCTTTCTTT | CASIRTGADTEAFF
TRBJ1-2 | NA | NA | TRBV5-6 | TGTGCCAGCAGCTCCTCAAGGGGTGGCTACACCTTC | CASSSSRGGYTF
TRBJ2-6 | NA | NA | TRBV19 | TGTGCCAGTAGTTCTCGTCTCTCTGGGGCCAACGTCCTGACTTTC | CASSSRLSGANVLTF
TRBJ1-5 | NA | NA | TRBV11-2 | TGTGCCAGCAGCTTAGGCCGAGATCAGCCCCAGCATTTT | CASSLGRDQPQHF
TRBJ2-1 | NA | NA | TRBV6-6 | TGTGCCAGCAGTGGCTCGCGGGAGCAGTTCTTC | CASSGSREQFF
TRBJ2-5 | NA | TRBD2 | TRBV5-1 | TGCGCCAGCAGCGGGACTAGCTGGGAGACCCAGTACTTC | CASSGTSWETQYF
TRBJ1-2 | NA | NA | TRBV5-1 | TGCGCCAGCAGTCCGGAGGGAAATACTAACTATGGCTACACCTTC | CASSPEGNTNYGYTF